A single sample gave rise to the 21 T cell receptor beta chains below, sequenced in a study of Ad26.COV2.S vaccination and SARS-CoV-2 variants. Stated treatment: approximately 18 received Ad26.COV2.S at low or high dose, single or two shots; 5 received placebo; per-sample allocation not given. Sampling occurred on day 63 after the first vaccine or placebo injection. Produced via immunoSEQ multiplex PCR; TCRdb's table is partial and in-frame only. This sample carries approximately 350,000 clones, roughly 80% of them seen once, and the ten largest clones take about 8%. Specimen: peripheral blood, collected in a trial of Ad26.COV2.S vaccine versus placebo. Every receptor here comes from a person between 18 and 65 years old who received the Ad26.COV2.S COVID-19 vaccine or a placebo.

The chain couples TRBV6-1 to TRBJ2-7; possibly TRBD1 for D (6 bases). The CDR3 totals 17 residues. Germline V CDR1 and CDR2: MNHNS, SASEGT. V shed 4 bases and J shed 7 bases, with 26 bases lying between them. This CDR3 reads CASSAWPGRGFLREQYF. The CDR3, as DNA: TGTGCCAGCAGTGCTTGGCCTGGCAGGGGTTTTTTACGGGAGCAGTACTTC.

The chain uses TRBV9 and TRBJ2-5, with a tentative D call TRBD2 (6 bases). This CDR3 has 14 residues. Germline V gene data show CDR1 as SGDLS and CDR2 as YYNGEE. The V and J ends lost 0 bases and 5 bases respectively, with 11 bases between them. CDR3 coding DNA: TGTGCCAGCAGCGTAGCTCCGGGGAGGGAGACCCAGTACTTC. Protein sequence: CASSVAPGRETQYF.

The chain couples TRBV6-6 to TRBJ2-7; D ambiguous. V was clipped by 5 bases and J by 1 base, with 21 bases between them. The CDR3 is made up of 17 amino acids. Germline V CDR1 and CDR2: MNHNY, SVGAGI (reference sequence). As DNA, the CDR3 is TGTGCCAGCAGTCCCCTTCCCGGCGGCGGTACTTCCTACGAGCAGTACTTC. This codes for CASSPLPGGGTSYEQYF.

V gene TRBV7-9 combines with J gene TRBJ2-1; D may be TRBD2 (7 bases). The CDR3 is made up of 14 amino acids. Trimming removed 11 bases at V and 7 bases at J, with 21 bases between. The germline V gene encodes CDR1 SEHNR and CDR2 FQNEAQ (reference sequence). The CDR3 nucleotides are TGTGCCTCCCAGGGAGGGGGGCAGTTAAATGAGCAGTTCTTC. Protein product: CASQGGGQLNEQFF.

The V gene is TRBV11-2, the J gene TRBJ2-7; 12 nucleotides agree with TRBD2. From germline, CDR1 is SGHAT and CDR2 FQNNGV. J gave up 0 bases and V 5 bases, and 14 bases lay outside the gene matches. The CDR3 loop spans 19 amino acids. CDR3 residues: CASSAWTSGNPRSSYEQYF. DNA of the CDR3: TGTGCCAGCAGCGCCTGGACTAGCGGGAACCCAAGGAGCTCCTACGAGCAGTACTTC.

This clone was found a few times. The rearrangement uses TRBV5-1 and TRBJ1-4; D is perhaps TRBD1 (5 bases). The CDR3 is 13 amino acids. The V gene's germline CDR1 is SGHRS and CDR2 YFSETQ. V gave up 1 base and J gave up 15 bases, with 16 bases separating them. CDR3 in DNA: TGCGCCAGCAGCTTGATCGCAGGGAGTAATATGTTTTTT. It codes for CASSLIAGSNMFF.

With regard to this clone: This sample includes further DNA sequences coding for the same CDR3. This sequence joins TRBV9 and TRBJ2-3; either TRBD1 or TRBD2 may supply D (5 bases each). This CDR3 is 13 amino acids long. With 0 bases removed from V and 4 bases from J, the gap between germline ends came to 6 bases. From germline, CDR1 is SGDLS and CDR2 YYNGEE. The CDR3 reads CASSVAGPDTQYF. The CDR3 region has the DNA TGTGCCAGCAGCGTAGCGGGGCCAGATACGCAGTATTTT.

The gene calls are TRBV29-1 and TRBJ1-1, with D possibly TRBD1 on 5 matching bases. The CDR3 loop spans 15 amino acids. The V end lost 3 bases, the J end lost 0 bases, and 14 bases lay between the germline ends. The germline CDR1 and CDR2 sequences are SQVTM and ANQGSEA. The CDR3 loop is CSVEQGSTMNTEAFF. CDR3 in DNA: TGCAGCGTTGAGCAGGGCAGTACCATGAACACTGAAGCTTTCTTT.

This clone turned up a few times. The chain employs TRBV5-1 and TRBJ1-6, with 8 bases that match TRBD1. Per the germline V gene, CDR1 is SGHRS and CDR2 is YFSETQ. The CDR3 is made up of 13 amino acids. The trim removed 4 bases at V and 15 bases at J, leaving 9 bases unmatched. CDR3 in amino acids: CASSLFGQGDLHF. CDR3 nucleotides: TGCGCCAGCAGCCTTTTCGGACAGGGTGACCTCCACTTT.

This chain joins TRBV18 and TRBJ2-7; D is perhaps TRBD1 (5 bases). V lost 6 bases, J lost 0 bases, and 9 bases lay in between. Germline CDR1 KGHSH, CDR2 LQKENI. The CDR3 length is 13 residues. CDR3 residues: CASSPDSSYEQYF. CDR3 in DNA: TGTGCCAGCTCCCCAGACAGCTCCTACGAGCAGTACTTC. Complete variable domain (other parts from reference TRBV18 and TRBJ2-7): NAGVMQNPRHLVRRRGQEARLRCSPMKGHSHVYWYRQLPEEGLKFMVYLQKENIIDESGMPKERFSAEFPKEGPSILRIQQVVRGDSAAYFCASSPDSSYEQYFGPGTRLTVT.

This clone appeared once. This chain uses TRBV7-9 with TRBJ1-1, with D perhaps TRBD1 (5 bases). The CDR3 spans 13 residues. In germline, CDR1 is SEHNR, CDR2 FQNEAQ (reference sequence). Trimming removed 5 bases at V and 8 bases at J, with 15 bases between. The CDR3 protein is CASSPQGAREAFF. For the CDR3, the DNA is TGTGCCAGCAGCCCCCAAGGGGCTCGCGAAGCTTTCTTT. The entire variable domain, with the rest obtained from reference TRBV7-9 and TRBJ1-1, is as follows: DTGVSQNPRHKITKRGQNVTFRCDPISEHNRLYWYRQTLGQGPEFLTYFQNEAQLEKSRLLSDRFSAERPKGSFSTLEIQRTEQGDSAMYLCASSPQGAREAFFGQGTRLTVV.

This clone was recorded a few times. The chain carries TRBV12-3 or TRBV12-4 and TRBJ2-7; 7 bases line up with TRBD1. The CDR3 is 13 amino acids. With 8 bases clipped from V and 5 bases from J, the junction kept 9 bases outside the gene matches. CDR3 DNA: TGTGCCAGCCGGCCAGGGGGAAGTAACGAGCAGTACTTC. Its translation is CASRPGGSNEQYF.

The J gene is TRBJ2-7, the V gene TRBV19; maybe TRBD2 (6 bases). This CDR3 has 14 residues. V shed 3 bases and J shed 5 bases, with 14 bases lying between them. Per germline, CDR1 LNHDA and CDR2 SQIVND (reference sequence). The CDR3 nucleotides are TGTGCCAGTAGTATGCGCGGGGCGCAAAACGAGCAGTACTTC. This gives the protein CASSMRGAQNEQYF.

The chain is built from TRBV12-5 and TRBJ2-7; TRBD1 is a possible D gene (5 bases). V was shortened by 0 bases and J by 4 bases, with 16 bases between the two germline ends. The CDR3 consists of 16 residues. Germline CDR1 and CDR2: LGHNT and FRNRAP. The CDR3 here is CASGLVLPDRRYEQYF. The CDR3 coding sequence is TGTGCTAGTGGTTTGGTACTTCCCGACAGAAGGTACGAGCAGTACTTC.

This CDR3 is CASSESGSHRETQYF. In DNA, the CDR3 is TGCGCCAGCAGTGAGTCAGGCTCCCATCGGGAGACCCAGTACTTC. V usage is TRBV10-1 and J usage is TRBJ2-5; unclear D gene. The CDR3 spans 15 residues. V was clipped by 0 bases and J by 5 bases, with 13 bases between them. CDR1 is WNHNN and CDR2 is SYGVQD in the germline V gene (reference sequence).

This chain uses TRBV7-2 with TRBJ2-7, with 8 bases fitting TRBD2. Germline trimming cut 5 bases from V and 3 bases from J; bases unmatched to any gene: 6. Germline V CDR1 and CDR2: SGHTA, FQGNSA. The CDR3 extends over 14 amino acids. The CDR3 protein is CASSPGGAFYEQYF. DNA of the CDR3: TGTGCCAGCAGCCCGGGGGGGGCCTTCTACGAGCAGTACTTC. The entire variable domain, with the rest obtained from reference TRBV7-2 and TRBJ2-7, is as follows: GAGVSQSPSNKVTEKGKDVELRCDPISGHTALYWYRQSLGQGLEFLIYFQGNSAPDKSGLPSDRFSAERTGGSVSTLTIQRTQQEDSAVYLCASSPGGAFYEQYFGPGTRLTVT.

The gene calls are TRBV2 and TRBJ2-1; TRBD2 aligns across 9 bases. The CDR3 covers 15 residues. After removal of 1 base from V and 6 bases from J, the junction contained 4 bases not matched to a gene. Germline V lookup: CDR1 SNHLY, CDR2 FYNNEI. The CDR3 bases are TGTGCCAGCAGTGAAGGACTAGCGGAGGCCAATGAGCAGTTCTTC. Translating it yields CASSEGLAEANEQFF.

To note about this clone: Different DNA sequences within this sample yield the same CDR3. The CDR3 DNA follows: TGCGCCAGCAGCTTGTCTGGGGGAAACCAGCCCCAGCATTTT. It yields the protein CASSLSGGNQPQHF. The chain links TRBV5-1 to TRBJ1-5; possible D gene TRBD1, 5 bases. Germline lookup yields CDR1 SGHRS and CDR2 YFSETQ. Between the trimmed V and J ends, which lost 1 base and 7 bases, there was a span of 12 bases. This CDR3 region has 14 residues.

To note about this clone: The same CDR3 also results from other DNA sequences found in this sample. The CDR3 here is CASSPSAENTEAFF. Here the CDR3 DNA reads TGCGCCAGCAGCCCCTCGGCGGAGAACACTGAAGCTTTCTTT. V and J are TRBV5-1 and TRBJ1-1; D is unresolved. This CDR3 comprises 14 residues. The V gene's germline CDR1 is SGHRS and CDR2 YFSETQ. V lost 4 bases to trimming and J lost 1 base, with 11 bases between them.

The chain is built from TRBV10-3 and TRBJ2-7; 7 bases agree with TRBD2. This CDR3 is 14 amino acids long. Germline assignment: CDR1 ENHRY and CDR2 SYGVKD. With V trimmed by 3 bases and J by 9 bases, 11 bases remained unmatched. The CDR3 reads CAISDPGGPLGQYF. CDR3 sequence (DNA): TGTGCCATCAGTGATCCGGGAGGACCGTTGGGGCAGTACTTC.

This chain connects TRBV7-2 to TRBJ2-7, with 7 bases matching TRBD1. Germline CDR1 reads SGHTA; CDR2 reads FQGNSA. The CDR3 loop spans 16 amino acids. With V trimmed by 5 bases and J by 0 bases, 10 bases remained unmatched. The CDR3 nucleotides are TGTGCCAGCAGCCCCAGGGCGCGACAGGGCTCCTACGAGCAGTACTTC. It yields the protein CASSPRARQGSYEQYF.